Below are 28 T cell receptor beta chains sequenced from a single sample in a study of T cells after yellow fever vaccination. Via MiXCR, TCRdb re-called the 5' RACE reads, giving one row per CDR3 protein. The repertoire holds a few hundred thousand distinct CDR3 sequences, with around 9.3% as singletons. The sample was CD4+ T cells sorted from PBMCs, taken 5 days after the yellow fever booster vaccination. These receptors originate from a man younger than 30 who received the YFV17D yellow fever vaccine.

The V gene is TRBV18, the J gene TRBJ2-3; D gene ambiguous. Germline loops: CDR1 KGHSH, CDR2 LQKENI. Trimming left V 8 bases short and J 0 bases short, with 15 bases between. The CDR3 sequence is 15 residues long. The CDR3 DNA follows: TGTGCCAGCCAACACCAAACTCGGAGCACAGATACGCAGTATTTT. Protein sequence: CASQHQTRSTDTQYF.

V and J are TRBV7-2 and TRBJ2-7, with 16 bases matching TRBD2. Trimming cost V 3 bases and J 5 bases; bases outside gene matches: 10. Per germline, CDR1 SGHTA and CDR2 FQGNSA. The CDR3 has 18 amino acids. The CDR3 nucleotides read TGTGCCAGCAGCTTTTTCCCCGGGACTAGCGGGGGGGCTAACGAGCAGTACTTC. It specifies CASSFFPGTSGGANEQYF.

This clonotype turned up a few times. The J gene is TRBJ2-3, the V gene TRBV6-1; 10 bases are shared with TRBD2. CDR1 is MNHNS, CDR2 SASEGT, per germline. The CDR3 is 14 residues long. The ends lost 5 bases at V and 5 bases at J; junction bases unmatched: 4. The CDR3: CASSLAGARDTQYF. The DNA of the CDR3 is TGTGCCAGCAGTCTAGCGGGGGCCAGAGATACGCAGTATTTT.

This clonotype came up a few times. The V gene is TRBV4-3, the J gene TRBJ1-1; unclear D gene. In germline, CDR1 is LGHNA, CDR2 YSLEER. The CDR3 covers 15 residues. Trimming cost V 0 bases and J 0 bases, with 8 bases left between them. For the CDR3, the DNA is TGCGCCAGCAGCCAAGAATGGAAAATGAACACTGAAGCTTTCTTT. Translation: CASSQEWKMNTEAFF.

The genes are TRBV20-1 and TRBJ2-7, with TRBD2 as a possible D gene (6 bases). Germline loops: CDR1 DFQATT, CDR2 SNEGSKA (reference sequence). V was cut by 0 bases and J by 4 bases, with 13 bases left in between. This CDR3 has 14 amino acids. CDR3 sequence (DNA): TGCAGTGCTAGAGAGGGGGGAGTAGGGTACGAGCAGTACTTC. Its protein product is CSAREGGVGYEQYF.

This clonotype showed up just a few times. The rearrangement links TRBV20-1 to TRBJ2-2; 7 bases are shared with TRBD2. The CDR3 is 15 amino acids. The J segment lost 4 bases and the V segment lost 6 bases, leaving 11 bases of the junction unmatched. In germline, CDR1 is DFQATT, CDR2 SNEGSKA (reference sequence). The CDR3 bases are TGCAGTGCCCCTAGGCCGGGGGGACTCACCGGGGAGCTGTTTTTT. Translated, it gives CSAPRPGGLTGELFF.

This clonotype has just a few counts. CDR3 DNA: TGTGCCAGCAGTGAGCGGGGAAACGAGCAGTACTTC. Encoded protein: CASSERGNEQYF. The J gene is TRBJ2-7, the V gene TRBV6-1; maybe TRBD2 (6 bases). Trimming stripped 3 bases from V and 5 bases from J, with 8 bases between. This CDR3 has 12 amino acids. The germline V gene encodes CDR1 MNHNS and CDR2 SASEGT.

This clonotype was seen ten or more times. CDR3: CATSDPSGGRTGELFF. In DNA, the CDR3 is TGTGCCACCAGTGACCCGAGCGGGGGGCGGACCGGGGAGCTGTTTTTT. V is TRBV24-1 and J is TRBJ2-2; 9 nucleotides line up with TRBD2. The CDR3 runs to 16 residues. V lost 4 bases, J lost 5 bases, and 7 bases stayed unmatched. The germline gives CDR1 KGHDR, CDR2 SFDVKD.

CDR3 sequence: CATSEWTGPEQYV. CDR3 sequence (DNA): TGTGCCACCAGTGAGTGGACAGGTCCCGAGCAGTACGTC. This chain uses TRBV24-1 with TRBJ2-7, with 7 positions matching TRBD1. The CDR3 length is 13 residues. Germline lookup yields CDR1 KGHDR and CDR2 SFDVKD. The junction had 5 bases not matched to a gene; V was cut back by 4 bases and J by 6 bases.

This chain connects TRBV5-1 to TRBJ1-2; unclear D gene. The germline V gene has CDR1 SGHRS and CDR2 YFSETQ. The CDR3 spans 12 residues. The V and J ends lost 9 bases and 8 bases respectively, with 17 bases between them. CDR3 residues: CATAYPGQGYTF. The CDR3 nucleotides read TGCGCCACCGCGTACCCCGGCCAAGGCTACACCTTC.

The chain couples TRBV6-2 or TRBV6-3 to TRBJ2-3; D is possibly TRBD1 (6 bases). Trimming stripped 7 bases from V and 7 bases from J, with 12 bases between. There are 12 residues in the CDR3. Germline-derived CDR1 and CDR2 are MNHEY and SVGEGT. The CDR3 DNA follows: TGTGCCAGCACGAAGGGGGTTTATACGCAGTATTTT. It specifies CASTKGVYTQYF.

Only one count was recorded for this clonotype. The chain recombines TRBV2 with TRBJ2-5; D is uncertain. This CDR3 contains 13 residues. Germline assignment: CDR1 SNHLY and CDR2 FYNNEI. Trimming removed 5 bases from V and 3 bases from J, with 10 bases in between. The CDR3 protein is CASSSSRKETQYF. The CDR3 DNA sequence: TGTGCCAGCAGTAGTAGTAGAAAAGAGACCCAGTACTTC.

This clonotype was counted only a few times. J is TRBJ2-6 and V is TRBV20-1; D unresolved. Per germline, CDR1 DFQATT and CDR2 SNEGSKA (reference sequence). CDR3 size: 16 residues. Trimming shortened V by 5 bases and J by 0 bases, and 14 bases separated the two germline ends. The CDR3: CSASGRVTSGANVLTF. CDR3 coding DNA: TGCAGTGCTTCGGGTCGCGTAACCTCTGGGGCCAACGTCCTGACTTTC.

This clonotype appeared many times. The CDR3 DNA reads as TGTGCCAGCAGGAGAGGGGGCGAGAATTCACCCCTCCACTTT. Translation gives CASRRGGENSPLHF. V and J are TRBV6-6 and TRBJ1-6, with 7 bases fitting TRBD1. The germline CDR1 and CDR2 sequences are MNHNY and SVGAGI (reference sequence). Trimming removed 6 bases from V and 7 bases from J; junction bases left unmatched: 6. The CDR3 length is 14 residues.

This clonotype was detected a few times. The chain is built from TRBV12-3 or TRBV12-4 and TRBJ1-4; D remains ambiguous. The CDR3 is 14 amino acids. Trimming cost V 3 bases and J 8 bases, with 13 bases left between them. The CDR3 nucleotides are TGTGCCAGCAGTTTGGCGGGGTATAGAGAAAAACTGTTTTTT. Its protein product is CASSLAGYREKLFF.

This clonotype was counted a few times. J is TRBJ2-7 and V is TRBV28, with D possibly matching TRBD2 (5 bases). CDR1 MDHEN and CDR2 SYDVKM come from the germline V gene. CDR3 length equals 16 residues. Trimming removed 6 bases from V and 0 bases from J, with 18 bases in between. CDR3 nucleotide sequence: TGTGCCAGCAGCCCAGGAGGAGGCAGAAGCTCCTACGAGCAGTACGTC. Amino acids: CASSPGGGRSSYEQYV.

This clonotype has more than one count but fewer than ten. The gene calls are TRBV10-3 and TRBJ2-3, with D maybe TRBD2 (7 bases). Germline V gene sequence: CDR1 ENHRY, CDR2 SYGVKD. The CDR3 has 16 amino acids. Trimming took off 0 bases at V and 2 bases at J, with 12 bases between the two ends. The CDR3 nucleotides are TGTGCCATCAGTGAGTCTGGCGGGGGCCTCACAGATACGCAGTATTTT. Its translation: CAISESGGGLTDTQYF.

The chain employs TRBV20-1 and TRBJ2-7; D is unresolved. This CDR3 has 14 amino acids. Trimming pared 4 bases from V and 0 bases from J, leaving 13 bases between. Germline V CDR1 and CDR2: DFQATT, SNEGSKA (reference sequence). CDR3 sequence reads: CSAMDGASSYEQYF. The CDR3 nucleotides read TGCAGTGCTATGGACGGCGCCAGCTCCTACGAGCAGTACTTC.

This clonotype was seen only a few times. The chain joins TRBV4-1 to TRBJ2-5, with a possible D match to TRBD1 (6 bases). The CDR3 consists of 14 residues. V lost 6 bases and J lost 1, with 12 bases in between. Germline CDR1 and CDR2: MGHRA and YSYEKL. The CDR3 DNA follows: TGCGCCAGCAGACCCCAGGGGCCCCAAGAGACCCAGTACTTC. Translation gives CASRPQGPQETQYF.

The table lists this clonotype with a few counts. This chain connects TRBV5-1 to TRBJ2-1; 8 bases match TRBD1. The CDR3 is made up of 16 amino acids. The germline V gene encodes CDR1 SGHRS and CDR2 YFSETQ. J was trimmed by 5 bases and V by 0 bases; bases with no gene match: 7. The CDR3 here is CASSLEGTGPHNEQFF. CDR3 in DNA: TGCGCCAGCAGCTTGGAGGGGACAGGCCCCCACAATGAGCAGTTCTTC.

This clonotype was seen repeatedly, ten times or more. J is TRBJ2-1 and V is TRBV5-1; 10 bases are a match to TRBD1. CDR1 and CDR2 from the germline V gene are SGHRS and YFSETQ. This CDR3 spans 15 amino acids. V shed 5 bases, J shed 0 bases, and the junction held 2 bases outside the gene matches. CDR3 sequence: CASRDRGGSYNEQFF. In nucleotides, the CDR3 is TGCGCCAGCAGGGACAGGGGGGGCTCCTACAATGAGCAGTTCTTC.

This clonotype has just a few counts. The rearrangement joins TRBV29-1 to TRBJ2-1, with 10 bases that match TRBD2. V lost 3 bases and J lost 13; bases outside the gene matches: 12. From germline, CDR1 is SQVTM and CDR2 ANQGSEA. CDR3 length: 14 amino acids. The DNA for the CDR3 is TGCAGCGTTGATGGGACTAGCGCGCGCCTTGAACAGTTCTTC. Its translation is CSVDGTSARLEQFF.

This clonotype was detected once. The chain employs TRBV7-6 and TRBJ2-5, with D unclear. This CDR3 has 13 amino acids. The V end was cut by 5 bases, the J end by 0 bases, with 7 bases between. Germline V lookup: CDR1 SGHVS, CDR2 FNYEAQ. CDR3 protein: CASSHPDQETQYF. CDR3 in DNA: TGTGCCAGCAGCCACCCGGACCAAGAGACCCAGTACTTC.

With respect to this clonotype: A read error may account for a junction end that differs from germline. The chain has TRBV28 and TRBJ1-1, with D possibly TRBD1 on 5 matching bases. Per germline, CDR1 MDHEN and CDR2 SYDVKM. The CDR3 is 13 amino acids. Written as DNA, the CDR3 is TGTGCCGGCAGTTCGGGACCTTTCCCTGAAGCTTTCTTT. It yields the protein CAGSSGPFPEAFF. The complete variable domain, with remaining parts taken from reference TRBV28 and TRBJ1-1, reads DVKVTQSSRYLVKRTGEKVFLECVQDMDHENMFWYRQDPGLGLRLIYFSYDVKMKEKGDIPEGYSVSREKKERFSLILESASTNQTSMYLCAGSSGPFPEAFFGQGTRLTVV.

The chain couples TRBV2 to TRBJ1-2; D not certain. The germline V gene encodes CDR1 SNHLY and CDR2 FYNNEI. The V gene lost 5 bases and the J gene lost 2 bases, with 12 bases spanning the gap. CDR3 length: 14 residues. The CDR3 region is CASSIPDSNYGYTF. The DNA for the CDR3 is TGTGCCAGCAGTATTCCGGATTCGAACTATGGCTACACCTTC. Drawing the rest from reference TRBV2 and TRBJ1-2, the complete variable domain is EPEVTQTPSHQVTQMGQEVILRCVPISNHLYFYWYRQILGQKVEFLVSFYNNEISEKSEIFDDQFSVERPDGSNFTLKIRSTKLEDSAMYFCASSIPDSNYGYTFGSGTRLTVV.

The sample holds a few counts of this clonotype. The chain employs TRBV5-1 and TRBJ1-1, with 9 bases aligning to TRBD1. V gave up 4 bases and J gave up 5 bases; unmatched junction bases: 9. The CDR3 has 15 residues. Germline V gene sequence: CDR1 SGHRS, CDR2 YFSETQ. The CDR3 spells CASSPRTGARTEAFF. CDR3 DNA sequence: TGCGCCAGCAGCCCACGGACAGGGGCGAGGACTGAAGCTTTCTTT.

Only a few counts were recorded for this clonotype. The CDR3 bases are TGTGCCTGGAGTAGTACGGTCAATGAAAAACTGTTTTTT. This sequence encodes CAWSSTVNEKLFF. The chain links TRBV30 to TRBJ1-4; D not certain. Germline V gene lookup returns CDR1 GTSNPN and CDR2 SVGIG (reference sequence). The V end lost 2 bases, the J end lost 5 bases, and 9 bases lay between the germline ends. The CDR3 runs 13 residues.

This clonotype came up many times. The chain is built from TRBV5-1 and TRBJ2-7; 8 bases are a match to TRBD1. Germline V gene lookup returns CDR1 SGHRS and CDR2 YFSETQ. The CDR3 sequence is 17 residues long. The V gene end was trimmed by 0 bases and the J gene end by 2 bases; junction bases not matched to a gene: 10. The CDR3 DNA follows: TGCGCCAGCAGCTTGGCCCCCTCAGACAGGGGTGCCTACGAGCAGTACTTC. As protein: CASSLAPSDRGAYEQYF.